The rows below give T cell receptor beta chains drawn from one sample of a study of blood T cell repertoires in COVID-19. The method was immunoSEQ multiplex PCR; TCRdb's version includes in-frame clones alone and lacks a portion of them. The data hold about 210,000 clones, with 80% to 90% observed a single time. The specimen sequenced was peripheral blood. All receptors come from a woman in her thirties or forties with active or convalescent COVID-19. Both conserved end residues are part of each CDR3. A D gene is named only where the DNA matches it firmly. The listing skips clone size in some rows; elsewhere it reads once, few, many or a size class.

size | J | V | D | DNA | CDR3
. | TRBJ1-1 | TRBV3-1/TRBV3-2 | TRBD1 | TGTGCCAGCAGCCAAGATCCCACAGGGGAGACTGAAGCTTTCTTT | CASSQDPTGETEAFF
. | TRBJ1-2 | TRBV7-8 | . | TGTGCCAGCAGCTTAGTTCTGACAGGCTCTTTATCGGGCTACACCTTC | CASSLVLTGSLSGYTF
. | TRBJ1-2 | TRBV7-9 | . | TGTGCCAGCAGCTTAGCCGGTGGCTACACCTTC | CASSLAGGYTF
. | TRBJ2-2 | TRBV27 | TRBD1 | TGTGCCAGCACCCCGGACAGGGGTAACACCGGGGAGCTGTTTTTT | CASTPDRGNTGELFF
. | TRBJ1-5 | TRBV6-2/TRBV6-3 | TRBD1 | TGTGCCAGCAGTCCCGCCCTTGGACAGGGGAATCAGCCCCAGCATTTT | CASSPALGQGNQPQHF
. | TRBJ1-4 | TRBV11-2 | . | TGTGCCAGCAGCTTAGACCGGACAGCCCTTGCTGAAAAACTGTTTTTT | CASSLDRTALAEKLFF
. | TRBJ2-2 | TRBV9 | TRBD1 | TGTGCCAGCAGCGTAGCAGGGGACAGCACCGGGGAGCTGTTTTTT | CASSVAGDSTGELFF
. | TRBJ2-7 | TRBV7-6 | TRBD1 | TGTGCCAGCAGCTTAACCGGGACAGGAAATTTCAACGAGCAGTACTTC | CASSLTGTGNFNEQYF
once | TRBJ2-1 | TRBV3-1/TRBV3-2 | TRBD2 | TGTGCCAGCAGCCAAGATCTTACAGCGGGAGCCCACAATGAGCAGTTCTTC | CASSQDLTAGAHNEQFF
. | TRBJ1-1 | TRBV29-1 | TRBD1 | TGCAGCGCGGACAGGGCCTTGGGGCACGGGGCTTTCTTT | CSADRALGHGAFF
. | TRBJ2-1 | TRBV12-5 | . | TGTGCTAGTGGTTTGTTTACTAGTGTTCGTTTCAGTGAGCATAGCCTAGTGGGTGAGCAGTTCTTC | CASGLFTSVRFSEHSLVGEQFF
few | TRBJ2-1 | TRBV13 | . | TGTGCCAGCAGCCACCTTACTTCCGGGAGCTCCTACAATGAGCAGTTCTTC | CASSHLTSGSSYNEQFF
. | TRBJ1-5 | TRBV6-5 | TRBD1 | TGTGCCAGCAGTTTCAATCAGGGGGACGATCAGCCCCAGCATTTT | CASSFNQGDDQPQHF
. | TRBJ2-7 | TRBV27 | . | TGTGCCAGCAGTTTACAGAGGGGGGGGGAAGGGCAGTACTTC | CASSLQRGGEGQYF
. | TRBJ2-7 | TRBV2 | TRBD1 | TGTGCCAGCAGAGCCAGGACAGGGCGGCGGTACGAGCAGTACTTC | CASRARTGRRYEQYF
. | TRBJ2-7 | TRBV2 | . | TGTGCCAGCACAATAGCGGACGAGCAGTACTTC | CASTIADEQYF
. | TRBJ2-1 | TRBV5-1 | . | TGCGCCAGCAGCTTGGCCTTTGAGCAGTTCTTC | CASSLAFEQFF
. | TRBJ2-2 | TRBV27 | TRBD1 | TGTGCCAGCAGTCGGGACAGGGTCGATCCGGAGCTGTTTTTT | CASSRDRVDPELFF
. | TRBJ2-7 | TRBV2 | . | TGTGCCAGCAGTGAAGCGGAGCGATCCGAGCAGTACTTC | CASSEAERSEQYF
. | TRBJ2-7 | TRBV5-1 | TRBD1 | TGCGCCAGCAGCTCCATAACTCCGGGACAGATCTACGAGCAGTACTTC | CASSSITPGQIYEQYF
. | TRBJ2-4 | TRBV13 | . | TGTGCCAGCAGCTTAGAGCACAGAACTTTAGCCAAAAACATTCAGTACTTC | CASSLEHRTLAKNIQYF
. | TRBJ1-1 | TRBV4-1 | . | TGCGCCAGCAGCCAAGTTCGGGGACTAAACACTGAAGCTTTCTTT | CASSQVRGLNTEAFF
. | TRBJ1-1 | TRBV7-2 | . | TGTGCCAGCAGCTTCGTGTGGCGGGGGGCTACTGAAGCTTTCTTT | CASSFVWRGATEAFF
. | TRBJ1-4 | TRBV5-1 | . | TGCGCCAGCAGCTTGAATACAGGGAATGAAAAACTGTTTTTT | CASSLNTGNEKLFF
. | TRBJ2-5 | TRBV18 | . | TGTGCCAGCTCACCTGCGGAGACCCAGTACTTC | CASSPAETQYF
. | TRBJ2-7 | TRBV28 | . | TGTGCCAGCAGTCTACAGCGTGGGGGCCGAGACGAGCAGTACTTC | CASSLQRGGRDEQYF
. | TRBJ1-1 | TRBV12-3/TRBV12-4 | . | TGTGCCAGCAGTCCACAGCGGGGCACTGAAGCTTTCTTT | CASSPQRGTEAFF
. | TRBJ1-2 | TRBV6-6 | . | TGTGCCAGCAGTTACCCAGACATCTCGGCCAACTATGGCTACACCTTC | CASSYPDISANYGYTF
once | TRBJ1-1 | TRBV7-3 | . | TGTGCCAGCAGCTTTAGCGGGGAGCTCGAAGCTTTCTTT | CASSFSGELEAFF
. | TRBJ2-1 | TRBV6-4 | . | TGTGCCAGCAGTGAATTCGCGGAGTACAATGAGCAGTTCTTC | CASSEFAEYNEQFF
. | TRBJ2-1 | TRBV11-3 | TRBD2 | TGTGCCAGCAGCTTACTAGCGGGACCCTACAATGAGCAGTTCTTC | CASSLLAGPYNEQFF
. | TRBJ2-6 | TRBV24-1 | TRBD1 | TGTGCCACCAGCCCGGGACAGGGCAGCTCTGGGGCCAACGTCCTGACTTTC | CATSPGQGSSGANVLTF